The entry below describes one T cell receptor beta chain. Its antigen is currently unknown. The data derive from a study of a mutant IDH1 vaccine in newly diagnosed glioma. About the study: Vaccination followed radiotherapy alone by 4-6 weeks, or accompanied temozolomide cycles. Treated patients had a mean age of approximately 40 years and a sex split that was roughly 60% male and approximately 38% female. Earlier care involved radiotherapy, temozolomide, or both, and the majority received both.

The V segment lost 1 base and the J segment 8 bases; nucleotides outside the gene matches: 6. Germline V CDR1 and CDR2: SEHNR, FQNEAQ (reference sequence). The CDR3 covers 14 residues. Assay used: immunoSEQ multiplex PCR; TCRdb lists only in-frame clones, some missing. Of roughly 76,000 clones listed, approximately 85% were seen once; the top ten hold over 2%. The time point denotes: week 23, last vaccination. In every dose of vaccine, 300 ug of mutant IDH1 20-mer peptide was given alongside topical imiquimod. This chain connects TRBV7-9 to TRBJ2-7; 9 nucleotides align to TRBD1. The TCR sequence derives from a man aged 25 to 40 with glioma. Some clones in this sample may be carry-over from other donors' samples. Sequencing was performed on PBMCs, taken from a glioma patient whose treatment included an IDH1 peptide vaccine. Here the CDR3 reads CASSLGRGQGQQYF. In DNA form, the CDR3 reads TGTGCCAGCAGCTTAGGTCGGGGACAGGGACAGCAGTACTTC.